The sequence of this TCR beta chain was determined in a study of ipilimumab plus nivolumab after autologous stem cell transplantation. Patients got ipilimumab 1 mg/kg beginning 14 to 28 days post-transplant. Patients received nivolumab 3 mg/kg at weeks 1, 4, 7, 10, then fortnightly to week 26. CDR3 length equals 14 residues. V dropped 1 base and J dropped 2 bases, with 8 bases sitting between them. Germline V gives CDR1 MNHEY, CDR2 SMNVEV (reference sequence). Here immunoSEQ multiplex PCR was the method, and the copy in TCRdb shows in-frame clones only, minus some. The table shows some 6,100 clones, with 75% to 90% occurring only once.

The specimen comprised PBMCs, sampled in a trial of ipilimumab plus nivolumab as post-transplant consolidation. The clonotype originates from a female donor with multiple myeloma. The chain links TRBV27 to TRBJ1-2; D ambiguous. The CDR3 DNA sequence: TGTGCCAGCAGTTTATGGGCGGGGAACTATGGCTACACCTTC. It is translated as CASSLWAGNYGYTF.